The 8 T cell receptor beta chains reported below all come from one sample, sequenced in a study of blood T cell repertoires in COVID-19 (dated by TCRdb to the early 2020s). Libraries came from the immunoSEQ multiplex PCR assay. TCRdb limited this immuneACCESS table to in-frame rearrangements with V and J called. A share of clones is missing; checked studies link under half to unresolved V genes, and the rest is unexplained. This sample has over 100,000 clones in its table, and roughly 90% of those were observed once. The top ten hold about 4.1% of the sample. Sequencing input: peripheral blood. These TCRs come from a man aged 35 to 55 with acute or convalescent COVID-19.

The chain carries TRBV19 and TRBJ2-2, with TRBD2 as a possible D gene (5 bases). Germline CDR1 LNHDA, CDR2 SQIVND (reference sequence). V dropped 9 bases and J dropped 4 bases, with 9 bases sitting between them. The CDR3 covers 12 residues. DNA of the CDR3: TGTGCCAGCCCCGGAGGCACCGGGGAGCTGTTTTTT. Protein product: CASPGGTGELFF. Using reference TRBV19 and TRBJ2-2 for the parts outside the CDR3, the full variable domain is DGGITQSPKYLFRKEGQNVTLSCEQNLNHDAMYWYRQDPGQGLRLIYYSQIVNDFQKGDIAEGYSVSREKKESFPLTVTSAQKNPTAFYLCASPGGTGELFFGEGSRLTVL.

This chain uses TRBV24-1 with TRBJ2-7, with TRBD2 identical over 7 bases. The CDR3 runs 17 residues. Trimming at V came to 4 bases and at J to 7 bases, leaving 18 bases not matched to a gene. CDR1 is KGHDR and CDR2 is SFDVKD in the germline V gene. CDR3 sequence (DNA): TGTGCCACCAGTGACCGGGGGGTGGGACGGAATCTACGAGAGCAGTACTTC. Protein sequence: CATSDRGVGRNLREQYF.

The chain joins TRBV12-5 to TRBJ1-5, with 9 nucleotides matching TRBD1. Germline CDR1 is LGHNT and CDR2 is FRNRAP. This CDR3 has 17 residues. J lost 1 base, V lost 7 bases, and 11 bases had no gene match. The CDR3 region is CASASGTGPMSNQPQHF. In DNA, the CDR3 is TGTGCTAGTGCGTCGGGGACAGGGCCTATGAGCAATCAGCCCCAGCATTTT.

J is TRBJ1-2 and V is TRBV5-4, with 7 positions matching TRBD1. The V gene end was trimmed by 0 bases and the J gene end by 3 bases; junction bases not matched to a gene: 2. This CDR3 is 14 amino acids long. Germline CDR1 and CDR2: SGHNT and YYREEE (reference sequence). CDR3 in amino acids: CASSLAGQDYGYTF. The CDR3 coding sequence is TGTGCCAGCAGCTTGGCCGGACAGGACTATGGCTACACCTTC.

V gene TRBV7-7 combines with J gene TRBJ2-5; D possibly corresponds to TRBD2 (6 bases). The germline V gene has CDR1 SSHAT and CDR2 FNYEAQ (reference sequence). This CDR3 is built from 13 residues. V shed 1 base and J shed 5 bases, with 8 bases lying between them. DNA for the CDR3: TGTGCCAGCAGCTTAGTGGGGAGGGAGACCCAGTACTTC. Its translation is CASSLVGRETQYF.

The CDR3 DNA follows: TGTGCCACCAGACCTCCGGAGCGGGGGAACACTGAAGCTTTCTTT. Translating gives CATRPPERGNTEAFF. The chain uses TRBV15 and TRBJ1-1, with D hard to call. The germline CDR1 and CDR2 sequences are LNHNV and YYDKDF (reference sequence). V was trimmed by 6 bases and J by 1 base, leaving 15 bases between them. The CDR3 extends over 15 amino acids.

The chain recombines TRBV5-8 with TRBJ1-6; 7 bases are shared with TRBD1. The CDR3 sequence is 16 residues long. V was pared by 4 bases and J by 6 bases, with 10 bases of the junction left unmatched. The germline V gene encodes CDR1 SGHTS and CDR2 YDEGEE. Here the CDR3 DNA reads TGTGCCAGCAGCCAGGCGAGTACAGGGGTTAATTCACCCCTCCACTTT. The encoded protein is CASSQASTGVNSPLHF. Filled out from reference TRBV5-8 and TRBJ1-6, the complete variable domain reads EAGVTQSPTHLIKTRGQQATLRCSPISGHTSVYWYQQALGLGLQFLLWYDEGEERNRGNFPPRFSGRQFPNYSSELNVNALELEDSALYLCASSQASTGVNSPLHFGNGTRLTVT.

The rearrangement links TRBV9 to TRBJ2-1, with a weak D call TRBD1 (6 bases). From germline, CDR1 is SGDLS and CDR2 YYNGEE. The CDR3 length is 15 residues. The ends were cut back, 6 bases at V and 9 bases at J, with 22 bases in the middle. This CDR3 is CASTARDTHSGEQFF. CDR3 in DNA: TGTGCCAGCACCGCCCGGGACACCCACTCCGGTGAGCAGTTCTTC.